These 8 T cell receptor beta chains share one sample of origin, sequenced in a study of radiation and T cells in renal cell carcinoma. Time point denoted: baseline pretreatment blood. The treatment: 15 Gy SBRT to primary tumor, nephrectomy 4 weeks later. Here immunoSEQ multiplex PCR was the method, and the copy in TCRdb shows in-frame clones only, minus some. This sample has about 140,000 clones; around four fifths occur once, and the top ten carry under 30%. The source was blood, collected from a patient whose treatment included radiotherapy and nephrectomy. The receptors originated from a woman aged 50 to 60 with renal cell carcinoma.

CDR3 bases: TGTGCCCGAACTAGCGGGGGGAGAACCGGGGAGCTGTTTTTT. It translates to CARTSGGRTGELFF. This chain connects TRBV30 to TRBJ2-2; 12 bases match TRBD2. Germline V gene data show CDR1 as GTSNPN and CDR2 as SVGIG (reference sequence). The CDR3 covers 14 residues. The ends lost 8 bases at V and 5 bases at J; junction bases unmatched: 6.

The V and J genes are TRBV10-2 and TRBJ2-7; D unclear. This CDR3 has 13 residues. Deletions cut 6 bases from V and 6 bases from J, with 15 bases between. The V gene's germline CDR1 is WSHSY and CDR2 SAAADI. The CDR3 loop reads CASSAPEISEQYF. The CDR3 nucleotides read TGCGCCAGCAGCGCTCCGGAAATTAGCGAGCAGTACTTC.

This clone was observed a handful of times. The chain links TRBV27 to TRBJ1-4; D is unresolved. CDR1 and CDR2 from the germline V gene are MNHEY and SMNVEV (reference sequence). With 2 bases removed from V and 0 bases from J, the gap between germline ends came to 4 bases. The CDR3 is made up of 14 amino acids. CDR3 sequence: CASSLVATNEKLFF. CDR3 DNA sequence: TGTGCCAGCAGTTTAGTTGCAACTAATGAAAAACTGTTTTTT.

The V call is TRBV5-5, the J call TRBJ2-7; weak D call: TRBD1 (6 bases). The CDR3 spans 14 residues. Looked up from germline, CDR1 is SGHKS and CDR2 is YYEKEE (reference sequence). Trimming removed 2 bases from V and 2 bases from J, with 11 bases in between. The CDR3 bases are TGTGCCAGCAGCTTACAGGGAACTACCTACGAGCAGTACTTC. Amino acids: CASSLQGTTYEQYF.

The chain links TRBV2 to TRBJ1-3; D unclear. V lost 1 base and J lost 0, with 7 bases in between. CDR1 SNHLY and CDR2 FYNNEI come from the germline V gene. The CDR3 length is 15 residues. The CDR3 protein is CASSEEVRSGNTIYF. CDR3 bases: TGTGCCAGCAGTGAAGAGGTCCGCTCTGGAAACACCATATATTTT.

The rearrangement uses TRBV11-2 and TRBJ1-4; a possible D gene is TRBD1 (5 bases). Between the trimmed V and J ends, which lost 1 base and 2 bases, there was a span of 5 bases. CDR3 length equals 14 residues. The germline CDR1 and CDR2 sequences are SGHAT and FQNNGV. CDR3 DNA sequence: TGTGCCAGCAGCTTAGGACAGACTAATGAAAAACTGTTTTTT. Translation: CASSLGQTNEKLFF.

The rearrangement links TRBV2 to TRBJ2-3, with D tentatively TRBD2 (6 bases). Germline V gene lookup returns CDR1 SNHLY and CDR2 FYNNEI. The germline V and J ends were trimmed by 2 bases and 10 bases, with 16 bases remaining between them. The CDR3 extends over 14 amino acids. Written as DNA, the CDR3 is TGTGCCAGCAGTGAATTCCTAGCGCGAGACGCGCAGTATTTT. Translated, it gives CASSEFLARDAQYF. Drawing the rest from reference TRBV2 and TRBJ2-3, the complete variable domain is EPEVTQTPSHQVTQMGQEVILRCVPISNHLYFYWYRQILGQKVEFLVSFYNNEISEKSEIFDDQFSVERPDGSNFTLKIRSTKLEDSAMYFCASSEFLARDAQYFGPGTRLTVL.

The genes are TRBV6-1 and TRBJ2-5; D is unclear. Deletions cut 5 bases from V and 2 bases from J, with 9 bases between. This CDR3 region has 13 residues. Germline V CDR1 and CDR2: MNHNS, SASEGT. CDR3: CASSFSRQETQYF. As DNA, the CDR3 is TGTGCCAGCAGTTTTAGCCGACAAGAGACCCAGTACTTC.